This T cell receptor beta chain originates from a study of blood T cell repertoires in COVID-19. Across the study: COVID-19 samples from acute and convalescent phases originated in the United States, Italy and Spain. PBMCs, B-cell-depleted T cells, or T cells provided the cDNA or gDNA that made up the material.

Study processing details: Reference gene primers were amplified, and this amplification served to estimate nucleated cell counts. Clones were read by immunoSEQ multiplex PCR, and TCRdb kept only the in-frame ones, dropping some. The DNA was the basis for D and trimming; V, J and clone size are from that table. The table records 95,000 to 150,000 clones, around 87% of them present only once. The CDR3 length is 14 residues. Germline V lookup: CDR1 MDHEN, CDR2 SYDVKM. Germline trimming cut 3 bases from V and 11 bases from J; bases unmatched to any gene: 9. This sequence originates from a woman aged 70-85 years with acute or convalescent COVID-19. Sequenced material: peripheral blood. The chain couples TRBV28 to TRBJ1-5; 8 bases line up with TRBD1. CDR3 nucleotides: TGTGCCAGCAGTTTGGGGCAGGGGGCTCGGGCCCAGCATTTT. Translated: CASSLGQGARAQHF.